Listed below are T cell receptor beta chains from one sample, sequenced in a study of cytomegalovirus exposure and HLA in healthy donors. TCRdb's table, derived via immunoSEQ multiplex PCR, lists solely in-frame clones and lacks some. The table lists about 180,000 clones, 75% to 80% of them singletons, with almost 6.5% in the top ten. Sequencing was carried out using PBMCs. These receptors all come from a man in his forties in good health and CMV-seropositive. CDR3s include the opening cysteine and the closing phenylalanine or tryptophan. A D gene is named only where the DNA matches it firmly. Clone size is stated in some rows and not others, as once, few, many or a class when expanded.

TRBD2,TRBV7-9,14,-,TRBJ2-5,CASSFTSAKETQYF,TGTGCCAGCAGCTTTACTAGCGCCAAAGAGACCCAGTACTTC
TRBD1,TRBV19,15,-,TRBJ2-1,CASTPTGNFYNEQFF,TGTGCCAGTACCCCGACAGGGAACTTTTACAATGAGCAGTTCTTC
-,TRBV18,16,-,TRBJ2-3,CASSPLGEAARGTQYF,TGTGCCAGCTCACCACTGGGGGAGGCCGCTAGGGGTACGCAGTATTTT
TRBD2,TRBV7-3,17,-,TRBJ2-1,CASSLKGLGSSYNEQFF,TGTGCCAGCAGCTTAAAGGGACTAGGGAGCTCCTACAATGAGCAGTTCTTC
TRBD1,TRBV2,14,once,TRBJ1-5,CASSEGQGDGPQHF,TGTGCCAGCAGTGAAGGACAGGGCGACGGGCCCCAGCATTTT
-,TRBV7-9,14,once,TRBJ1-4,CAIPTGTSREKLFF,TGTGCCATCCCTACCGGGACATCGAGAGAAAAACTGTTTTTT
TRBD2,TRBV7-9,16,-,TRBJ2-1,CASSLALAGSYNEQFF,TGTGCCAGCAGCTTAGCTCTAGCGGGCTCCTACAATGAGCAGTTCTTC
TRBD1,TRBV11-2,16,-,TRBJ2-1,CASSLQDRGSYNEQFF,TGTGCCAGCAGCCTACAGGACAGGGGCTCCTACAATGAGCAGTTCTTC
-,TRBV4-1,14,once,TRBJ2-3,CASSQAGLTDTQYF,TGCGCCAGCAGCCAAGCTGGACTCACAGATACGCAGTATTTT
TRBD2,TRBV11-2,16,few,TRBJ2-2,CASSTRTSTNTGELFF,TGTGCCAGCAGCACTCGGACTAGCACGAACACCGGGGAGCTGTTTTTT
-,TRBV10-1,13,-,TRBJ1-2,CARGFRQIWSYTF,TGCGCCAGGGGATTTAGACAGATTTGGAGCTACACCTTC
TRBD1,TRBV27,13,once,TRBJ1-6,CASSDRGTSPLHF,TGTGCCAGCAGTGACAGGGGTACTTCACCCCTCCACTTT
TRBD1,TRBV28,15,-,TRBJ2-7,CASSSVGQGRNEQYF,TGTGCCAGCAGTTCTGTAGGACAGGGCCGCAACGAGCAGTACTTC
-,TRBV6-1,12,-,TRBJ1-1,CASDRQNTEAFF,TGTGCCAGCGACCGACAGAACACTGAAGCTTTCTTT
-,TRBV4-1,13,-,TRBJ2-7,CASSRELTYEQYF,TGCGCCAGCAGCCGCGAACTAACCTACGAGCAGTACTTC
TRBD1,TRBV5-5,18,-,TRBJ2-2,CASSGRAGQGIGTGELFF,TGTGCCAGCAGCGGCCGTGCGGGACAGGGGATAGGCACCGGGGAGCTGTTTTTT
TRBD1,TRBV7-9,14,once,TRBJ1-4,CASRSGGEDEKLFF,TGTGCCAGCCGTTCAGGGGGCGAAGATGAAAAACTGTTTTTT
-,TRBV5-1,16,-,TRBJ2-2,CASTFAPGASSGELFF,TGCGCCAGCACTTTTGCCCCAGGGGCTTCGTCCGGGGAGCTGTTTTTT
-,TRBV27,9,-,TRBJ2-7,CASSYEQYF,TGTGCCTCTTCCTACGAGCAGTACTTC
TRBD2,TRBV5-1,17,-,TRBJ2-3,CASSLKLAGGSPDTQYF,TGCGCCAGCAGCCTAAAACTAGCGGGAGGGTCCCCGGATACGCAGTATTTT
-,TRBV28,15,-,TRBJ1-5,CASRDWRDGNQPQHF,TGTGCCAGCAGAGATTGGAGGGACGGCAATCAGCCCCAGCATTTT
-,TRBV7-2,15,-,TRBJ2-7,CASSLRGGDSYEQYF,TGTGCCAGCAGCTTACGAGGCGGGGACTCCTACGAGCAGTACTTC
TRBD1,TRBV5-6,15,once,TRBJ2-7,CASSFTMTGTYEQYF,TGTGCCAGCAGCTTTACCATGACAGGGACCTACGAGCAGTACTTC
TRBD1,TRBV19,16,-,TRBJ2-7,CASSIDHVGGNDEQYF,TGTGCCAGTAGTATAGATCACGTAGGGGGCAACGACGAGCAGTACTTC
TRBD1,TRBV11-2,16,-,TRBJ2-1,CASSMRGDSSYNEQFF,TGTGCCAGCAGCATGCGTGGGGACAGCTCCTACAATGAGCAGTTCTTC
-,TRBV20-1,11,few,TRBJ1-1,CSARDSRGAFF,TGCAGTGCTAGAGATAGCCGGGGGGCTTTCTTT
TRBD1,TRBV7-9,15,-,TRBJ1-2,CASSVPGGETYGYTF,TGTGCCAGCAGCGTACCAGGGGGCGAAACTTATGGCTACACCTTC
-,TRBV19,17,few,TRBJ2-7,CASSMRWQGLVSYEQYF,TGTGCCAGTAGTATGAGGTGGCAGGGGCTCGTCTCCTACGAGCAGTACTTC
-,TRBV4-2,15,few,TRBJ1-2,CASSPSIRDFYGYTF,TGTGCCAGCAGCCCCTCAATACGGGATTTCTATGGCTACACCTTC
TRBD2,TRBV14,14,-,TRBJ2-3,CASSRTSGTDTQYF,TGTGCCAGCAGTCGCACTAGCGGCACAGATACGCAGTATTTT
TRBD1,TRBV30,14,-,TRBJ1-2,CAWSYGTANYGYTF,TGTGCCTGGTCGTACGGGACAGCCAACTATGGCTACACCTTC
TRBD2,TRBV5-1,15,-,TRBJ2-7,CASSLVAGGLYEQYF,TGCGCCAGCAGCTTGGTCGCGGGAGGGCTCTACGAGCAGTACTTC
TRBD1,TRBV6-5,13,-,TRBJ1-2,CASRDLQGNGYTF,TGTGCCAGCAGGGATTTACAGGGGAATGGCTACACCTTC
TRBD1,TRBV19,14,-,TRBJ2-7,CASSRDRDFYEQYF,TGTGCCAGTAGCCGCGACAGGGATTTCTACGAGCAGTACTTC
TRBD1,TRBV5-6,14,-,TRBJ1-4,CASSSTGWNEKLFF,TGTGCCAGCAGCTCGACAGGGTGGAATGAAAAACTGTTTTTT
-,TRBV2,16,-,TRBJ2-5,CASSERHPSTQETQYF,TGTGCCAGCAGTGAAAGGCACCCTAGCACTCAAGAGACCCAGTACTTC
-,TRBV9,16,-,TRBJ2-3,CASSETSRGGTDTQYF,TGTGCCAGCAGCGAGACCTCCAGGGGAGGCACAGATACGCAGTATTTT
-,TRBV21-1,15,-,TRBJ2-1,CASSPQADSPSFLFF,TGTGCCAGCAGCCCCCAGGCGGACAGTCCCTCGTTCCTCTTCTTC
-,TRBV5-6,17,-,TRBJ1-1,CASSYTQGRLMNTEAFF,TGTGCCAGCAGCTACACTCAGGGAAGGCTCATGAACACTGAAGCTTTCTTT
TRBD1,TRBV7-9,14,-,TRBJ1-3,CASSPGQGFNTIYF,TGTGCCAGCAGCCCAGGACAGGGTTTCAACACCATATATTTT
-,TRBV6-1,13,-,TRBJ2-7,CATPGVYSYEQYF,TGTGCCACCCCCGGGGTATACTCCTACGAGCAGTACTTC
TRBD2,TRBV11-3,16,-,TRBJ2-7,CASRFGLAGAPYEQYF,TGTGCCAGCAGATTTGGACTAGCGGGTGCCCCCTACGAGCAGTACTTC
-,TRBV14,14,-,TRBJ2-1,CASSQLTYNNEQFF,TGTGCCAGCAGCCAATTAACGTACAACAATGAGCAGTTCTTC
TRBD1,TRBV4-1,15,few,TRBJ2-2,CASSEGQGITGELFF,TGCGCCAGCAGCGAAGGACAGGGTATCACCGGGGAGCTGTTTTTT
TRBD2,TRBV12-5,16,-,TRBJ2-7,CASGLVSGRMDREQYF,TGTGCTAGTGGTTTGGTAAGCGGGAGAATGGATCGCGAGCAGTACTTC
TRBD1,TRBV29-1,14,-,TRBJ2-6,CSASGGSGANGLTF,TGCAGCGCCTCAGGGGGCTCTGGGGCCAACGGCCTGACTTTC
TRBD2,TRBV4-1,15,-,TRBJ2-7,CASSPLAGSSYEQYF,TGCGCCAGCAGCCCGCTAGCGGGGTCCTCCTACGAGCAGTACTTC
-,TRBV9,15,once,TRBJ1-1,CASSVGGGAGTEAFF,TGTGCCAGCAGCGTAGGAGGAGGGGCCGGCACTGAAGCTTTCTTT
TRBD2,TRBV7-2,15,-,TRBJ2-1,CASSPRGGVYNEQFF,TGTGCCAGCAGCCCACGTGGGGGGGTCTACAATGAGCAGTTCTTC
TRBD2,TRBV5-4,14,-,TRBJ2-1,CASSFSGIRNEQFF,TGTGCCAGCAGCTTTAGCGGGATTAGGAATGAGCAGTTCTTC
-,TRBV4-1,15,-,TRBJ1-5,CASSQGRASNQPQHF,TGCGCCAGCAGCCAGGGCAGGGCTAGCAATCAGCCCCAGCATTTT
TRBD1,TRBV27,16,-,TRBJ2-2,CASSQGTGLNTGELFF,TGTGCCAGCAGTCAAGGGACAGGGCTTAACACCGGGGAGCTGTTTTTT